Detailed here is one T cell receptor beta chain. These data originate in a study of OX40 agonist ivuxolimab in advanced cancers. Using immunoSEQ multiplex PCR, the repertoire was profiled, and TCRdb retains in-frame clones only, with some absent. The sample yields fewer than 70,000 clones, approximately 86% seen once. Germline V gives CDR1 MNHEY, CDR2 SVGAGI. The CDR3 extends over 13 amino acids. V was clipped by 5 bases and J by 8 bases, with 13 bases between them. The source of this sequence is an adult with an advanced solid tumor such as melanoma, head and neck, liver or kidney cancer. V usage is TRBV6-5 and J usage is TRBJ2-1; weak D call: TRBD1 (5 bases). Sequenced here: CD4+ or CD8+ T cells sorted from blood, sampled in a trial of the OX40 agonist ivuxolimab. In DNA, the CDR3 is TGTGCCAGCAGTGTGGAAGCACAGGATGAGCAGTTCTTC. Its translation is CASSVEAQDEQFF.